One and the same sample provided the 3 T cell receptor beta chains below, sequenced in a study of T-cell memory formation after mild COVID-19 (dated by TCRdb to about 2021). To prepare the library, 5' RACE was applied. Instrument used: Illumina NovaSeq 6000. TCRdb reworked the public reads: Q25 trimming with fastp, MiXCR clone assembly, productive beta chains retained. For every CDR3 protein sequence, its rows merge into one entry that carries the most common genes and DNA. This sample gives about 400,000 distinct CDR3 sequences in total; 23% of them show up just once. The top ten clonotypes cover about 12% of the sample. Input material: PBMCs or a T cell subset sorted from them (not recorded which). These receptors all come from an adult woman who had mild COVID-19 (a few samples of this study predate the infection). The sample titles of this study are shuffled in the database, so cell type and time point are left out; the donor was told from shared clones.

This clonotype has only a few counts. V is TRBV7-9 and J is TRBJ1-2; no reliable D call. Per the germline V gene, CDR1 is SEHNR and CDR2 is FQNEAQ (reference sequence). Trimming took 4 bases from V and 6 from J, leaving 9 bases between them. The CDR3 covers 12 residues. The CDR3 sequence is CASSSVVNGYTF. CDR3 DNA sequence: TGTGCCAGCAGCTCAGTTGTGAATGGCTACACCTTC.

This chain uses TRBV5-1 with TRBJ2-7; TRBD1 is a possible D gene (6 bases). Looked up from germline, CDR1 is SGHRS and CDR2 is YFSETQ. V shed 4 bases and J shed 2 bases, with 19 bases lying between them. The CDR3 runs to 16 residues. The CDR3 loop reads CASSGEQGQSAYEQYF. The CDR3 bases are TGCGCCAGCAGCGGGGAACAGGGCCAATCTGCCTACGAGCAGTACTTC.

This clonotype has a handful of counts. In DNA form, the CDR3 reads TGTGCCAGCAGCCCCGGGACCGAGAGCATTCAGTACTTC. As protein: CASSPGTESIQYF. The chain couples TRBV2 to TRBJ2-4; D may match TRBD1 or TRBD2 (5 bases each). The germline CDR1 and CDR2 sequences are SNHLY and FYNNEI. This CDR3 is 13 amino acids long. V was trimmed by 6 bases and J by 9 bases, leaving 15 bases between them.